This T cell receptor beta chain was documented in a study of read filtering for tumor transcriptome and immune sequencing. Study context: Patients were some 16 male and some 13 female, mean age 65.9 years, range about 45 to 85.

This clonotype appeared many times. V lost 4 bases and J lost 5, with 12 bases in between. Germline V gene sequence: CDR1 SNHLY, CDR2 FYNNEI. CDR3 length: 13 residues. Molecular barcoded adaptors covering alpha/delta and beta/gamma chains were used on approximately 440 ng RNA. TCRdb re-called the reads with MiXCR, one entry per CDR3 protein. Here the sample spans about 38,000 distinct CDR3 sequences, around 15% being singletons. Sample: a population of CD138-negative cells sorted from bone marrow. The clonotype comes from a donor at least 40 years old with multiple myeloma. The chain is built from TRBV2 and TRBJ2-7; D is perhaps TRBD2 (6 bases). CDR3: CASSAGGNDEQYF. CDR3 DNA: TGTGCCAGCAGTGCAGGCGGGAACGACGAGCAGTACTTC.